This note documents a single T cell receptor (beta chain) sequence. Trimming left V 6 bases short and J 4 bases short, with 15 bases between. The CDR3 extends over 14 amino acids. Germline CDR1 reads MNHEY; CDR2 reads SMNVEV (reference sequence). The sample is drawn from a study of cytomegalovirus exposure and HLA in healthy donors. With 60 Vbeta and 13 Jbeta primers, the PCR was carried out. Profiling relied on immunoSEQ multiplex PCR, and the TCRdb table lists in-frame clones only, not all of them. The data hold 190,000 or so clones, with about four fifths observed a single time. This receptor was obtained from a man over 45 in good health and CMV-seronegative. The sequencing sample was made of PBMCs. The chain links TRBV27 to TRBJ1-2, with a tentative D call TRBD1 (6 bases). The CDR3 spells CASRPGGQPYGYTF. CDR3 sequence (DNA): TGTGCCAGCAGGCCTGGGGGCCAGCCCTATGGCTACACCTTC.